These T cell receptor beta chains were read from a single sample in a study of cytomegalovirus exposure and HLA in healthy donors. Clones were sequenced by immunoSEQ multiplex PCR, and TCRdb holds only the in-frame ones, with some missing. Here the sample spans a few hundred thousand clones, around 89% being singletons. What was sequenced was PBMCs. The receptors derive from a woman between 18 and 29 years old in good health and CMV-seronegative. Each CDR3 is given with its conserved first and last residue. The D gene is left open where the match is weak. Where a row states a size, it is once, few, many or the class of an expanded clone; other rows omit it.

v_call	j_call	d_call	clone_size	cdr3_nt	cdr3_aa
TRBV28	TRBJ2-7	TRBD1	NA	TGTGCCAGCAGTATGCAGGGGGCGGTAGACGAGCAGTACTTC	CASSMQGAVDEQYF
TRBV13	TRBJ2-5	NA	NA	TGTGCCAGCAGCCCAAAAAAGGAGCTGCCGGAACTCGGGCAAGAGACCCAGTACTTC	CASSPKKELPELGQETQYF
TRBV19	TRBJ1-5	NA	NA	TGTGCCAGTAGTATAGGAGTTTATAGCAATCAGCCCCAGCATTTT	CASSIGVYSNQPQHF
TRBV18	TRBJ1-1	NA	NA	TGTGCCAGCTCACAGGGGATGAACACTGAAGCTTTCTTT	CASSQGMNTEAFF
TRBV11-3	TRBJ1-1	NA	NA	TGTGCCAGCAGCTTAGCAGGGAACACTGAAGCTTTCTTT	CASSLAGNTEAFF
TRBV28	TRBJ2-7	NA	few	TGTGCCAGCAGTTTTGGGAGGCCCTACGAGCAGTACTTC	CASSFGRPYEQYF
TRBV4-2	TRBJ2-1	NA	once	TGTGCCAGCTTGGGACTCGGAGAGCAGTTCTTC	CASLGLGEQFF
TRBV7-3	TRBJ2-3	NA	NA	TGTGCCAGCAGCTTCGGACACAGCACAGATACGCAGTATTTT	CASSFGHSTDTQYF
TRBV7-8	TRBJ2-3	TRBD1	once	TGTGCCAGCAGCTTTGGGACAGGGGATCCCACAGATACGCAGTATTTT	CASSFGTGDPTDTQYF
TRBV28	TRBJ1-2	TRBD1	NA	TGTGCCAGCAGTTTATGGGGACAGCCGAACGATCCCTCTAACTATGGCTACACCTTC	CASSLWGQPNDPSNYGYTF
TRBV2	TRBJ2-5	TRBD2	NA	TGTGCCAGCACCGGGACTAGCGAGAAAGTGGCCCAGTACTTC	CASTGTSEKVAQYF
TRBV6-1	TRBJ2-7	TRBD1	NA	TGTGCCAGCAGGGCTTCTAGAGGACAGGGTTCCGAGCAGTACTTC	CASRASRGQGSEQYF
TRBV6-5	TRBJ1-2	TRBD1	NA	TGTGCCAGCAGTTATATGGACAGGGCAAACTATGGCTACACCTTC	CASSYMDRANYGYTF
TRBV30	TRBJ1-1	TRBD1	NA	TGTGCCTGGAGTTTGAGACAGGGGCTTGAAGCTTTCTTT	CAWSLRQGLEAFF
TRBV29-1	TRBJ2-1	NA	once	TGCAGCGGCGGAGCGGCTCACTCCTACAATGAGCAGTTCTTC	CSGGAAHSYNEQFF
TRBV11-2	TRBJ2-1	TRBD2	once	TGTGCCAGCAGCCCGCGACTACTAGCGGGAGGGCCGGGGGACAATGAGCAGTTCTTC	CASSPRLLAGGPGDNEQFF
TRBV7-3	TRBJ2-1	NA	NA	TGTGCCAGCAGCTCCCCCGCGCGGGGCCAGCAGTTCTTC	CASSSPARGQQFF
TRBV4-1	TRBJ2-2	TRBD2	NA	TGCGCCAGCAGCCAAACCCCGGGGAGGGGTGACACCGGGGAGCTGTTTTTT	CASSQTPGRGDTGELFF
TRBV19	TRBJ2-1	TRBD2	NA	TGTGCCAGTAGTATAGAAGTTGTGGCGGGAGGGTCCTACAATGAGCAGTTCTTC	CASSIEVVAGGSYNEQFF
TRBV7-3	TRBJ2-3	TRBD2	once	TGTGCCAGCAGCCTACACTCACCCCTAGCGGGAGGCACAGATACGCAGTATTTT	CASSLHSPLAGGTDTQYF
TRBV11-2	TRBJ1-3	TRBD1	once	TGTGCCAGCAGCTGGACAGGGGCTGGAAACACCATATATTTT	CASSWTGAGNTIYF
TRBV4-1	TRBJ1-1	NA	NA	TGCGCCAGCAGCCAAGGGGGGCGGGGGAGGGCTTTCTTT	CASSQGGRGRAFF
TRBV5-4	TRBJ2-7	TRBD1	once	TGTGCCAGCAGCTCGCCCGGGACAGGGGGCTACGAGCAGTACTTC	CASSSPGTGGYEQYF
TRBV21-1	TRBJ2-7	NA	NA	TGTGCCAGCAGCAAACGTCGGGAACACCCTCGAGCGGGAGTTCCCTCCTACGAGCAGTACTTC	CASSKRREHPRAGVPSYEQYF
TRBV10-3	TRBJ2-7	TRBD1	NA	TGTGCCATCAGTGAAGACAGGGGGCTGGTGAGCGAGCAGTACTTC	CAISEDRGLVSEQYF
TRBV19	TRBJ2-2	NA	NA	TGTGCCAGTAGTTTAGGACTCGACGCGAACACCGGGGAGCTGTTTTTT	CASSLGLDANTGELFF
TRBV6-5	TRBJ2-3	NA	NA	TGTGCCAGCAGCCGCCGGGGTGAGGTAGATACGCAGTATTTT	CASSRRGEVDTQYF
TRBV29-1	TRBJ1-1	NA	NA	TGCAGCGTCACAGGGCGATTAATGAACACTGAAGCTTTCTTT	CSVTGRLMNTEAFF
TRBV27	TRBJ1-2	NA	NA	TGTGCCAGCAGTTCCCCGGGGTTGTATGGCTACACCTTC	CASSSPGLYGYTF
TRBV20-1	TRBJ2-1	NA	NA	TGCAGTGCTAGTCTTTACAATGAGCAGTTCTTC	CSASLYNEQFF
TRBV5-1	TRBJ2-7	TRBD2	NA	TGCGCCAGCAGTACGGTAACTAGCGGGAGGGTAGACGAGCAGTACTTC	CASSTVTSGRVDEQYF
TRBV7-2	TRBJ2-7	TRBD1	once	TGTGCCAGCAGCCCCACCGGGACAGGGTTAGAGCAGTACTTC	CASSPTGTGLEQYF
TRBV29-1	TRBJ2-7	TRBD2	few	TGCAGCGCGCGACTAGCGGGAACCTACGAGCAGTACTTC	CSARLAGTYEQYF
TRBV27	TRBJ2-3	NA	NA	TGTGCCAGCAGTTTATATTACGGGAGCCCCGGGGGCACAGATACGCAGTATTTT	CASSLYYGSPGGTDTQYF
TRBV25-1	TRBJ2-7	NA	few	TGTGCCAGCAGTGCTACAGGTTTGTGGGAGCAGTACTTC	CASSATGLWEQYF
TRBV28	TRBJ2-3	NA	NA	TGTGCCAGCCGATCCGGGAGTAGTCACGCTCCGCAGTATTTT	CASRSGSSHAPQYF
TRBV4-3	TRBJ2-1	TRBD2	NA	TGCGCCAGCAGCCACCCGGGACTAGCTCATGGGGGCAATGAGCAGTTCTTC	CASSHPGLAHGGNEQFF
TRBV28	TRBJ2-7	TRBD2	once	TGTGCCAGCAGTTTACCAGCGGGAGGGAACTACGAGCAGTACTTC	CASSLPAGGNYEQYF
TRBV18	TRBJ2-2	TRBD2	NA	TGTGCCAGCTCACCCACTAGCGGGAGCCCCGGGGAGCTGTTTTTT	CASSPTSGSPGELFF
TRBV19	TRBJ2-7	TRBD1	NA	TGTGCCAGTAGCCGGGACAGGGGCTACGAGCAGTACTTC	CASSRDRGYEQYF
TRBV27	TRBJ2-1	TRBD2	once	TGTGCCAGCAGCGTAGGACTAGCGGGAGATGAGCAGTTCTTC	CASSVGLAGDEQFF
TRBV30	TRBJ2-7	NA	NA	TGTGCCTGGAGTGGTGCAGGTCTTACCTACGAGCAGTACTTC	CAWSGAGLTYEQYF
TRBV19	TRBJ2-7	NA	NA	TGTGCCAGTAGACAGGGTTTAGACTACGAGCAGTACTTC	CASRQGLDYEQYF
TRBV4-1	TRBJ1-4	NA	NA	TGCGCCAGCAGCCAAACAGATGCAACTAATGAAAAACTGTTTTTT	CASSQTDATNEKLFF
TRBV29-1	TRBJ2-3	TRBD2	NA	TGCAGCGTTGAGACGGGACTAGCGAGAGATACGCAGTATTTT	CSVETGLARDTQYF
TRBV7-6	TRBJ2-2	TRBD2	NA	TGTGCCAGCGGAGCTTATGCTAGCGGGAGGGCGAACACCGGGGAGCTGTTTTTT	CASGAYASGRANTGELFF
TRBV21-1	TRBJ2-7	NA	NA	TGTGCCAGCAGAGGCAGGTCCTACGAGCAGTACTTC	CASRGRSYEQYF
TRBV28	TRBJ1-3	NA	NA	TGTGCCAGCGGCTTCTCTGGAAACACCATATATTTT	CASGFSGNTIYF
TRBV11-3	TRBJ1-1	TRBD1	NA	TGTGCCAGCAGGGGACAGGGGAACACTGAAGCTTTCTTT	CASRGQGNTEAFF
TRBV6-1	TRBJ1-6	TRBD1	NA	TGTGCCAGCAGTGAAGCTAGACAGGGATCGGGTTCACCCCTCCACTTT	CASSEARQGSGSPLHF
TRBV11-2	TRBJ2-7	TRBD1	once	TGTGCCAGCAGCCAAACCCAGGGGGCGGGCTACGAGCAGTACTTC	CASSQTQGAGYEQYF
TRBV5-1	TRBJ2-7	NA	NA	TGCGCCAGCAGCACGGGCGGGACCTACGAGCAGTACTTC	CASSTGGTYEQYF
TRBV9	TRBJ2-1	TRBD2	NA	TGTGCCAGCAGCCCCCGGACTAGCGGGCCCACCTACAATGAGCAGTTCTTC	CASSPRTSGPTYNEQFF
TRBV5-1	TRBJ2-5	TRBD1	NA	TGCGCCAGCAGCTCAGGACAGGGGGCGCCCCCGACCCAGTACTTC	CASSSGQGAPPTQYF
TRBV10-3	TRBJ2-5	NA	NA	TGTGCCATCAGTGAGTCCGGAAGCGGAGGAGAGACCCAGTACTTC	CAISESGSGGETQYF
TRBV11-2	TRBJ1-1	NA	NA	TGTGCCAGCAGCTCAAAGGGGAATAACACTGAAGCTTTCTTT	CASSSKGNNTEAFF
TRBV6-5	TRBJ1-1	TRBD1	NA	TGTGCCAGCAGTTACCAGGGGGCATCGGACACTGAAGCTTTCTTT	CASSYQGASDTEAFF
TRBV13	TRBJ1-2	NA	NA	TGTGCCAGCAGCCTGGGGCAGGGGTATGGCTACACCTTC	CASSLGQGYGYTF